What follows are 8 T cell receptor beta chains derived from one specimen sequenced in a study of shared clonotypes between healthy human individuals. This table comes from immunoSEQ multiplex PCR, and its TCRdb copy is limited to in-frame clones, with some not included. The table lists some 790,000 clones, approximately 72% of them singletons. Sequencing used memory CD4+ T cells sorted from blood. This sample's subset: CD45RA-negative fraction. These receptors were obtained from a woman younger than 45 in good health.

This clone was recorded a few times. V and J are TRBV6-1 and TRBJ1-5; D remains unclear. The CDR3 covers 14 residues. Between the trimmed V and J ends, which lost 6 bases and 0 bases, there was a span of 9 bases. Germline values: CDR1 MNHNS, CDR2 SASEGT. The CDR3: CASSSRLSNQPQHF. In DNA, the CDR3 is TGTGCCAGCAGCTCTCGCCTTAGCAATCAGCCCCAGCATTTT.

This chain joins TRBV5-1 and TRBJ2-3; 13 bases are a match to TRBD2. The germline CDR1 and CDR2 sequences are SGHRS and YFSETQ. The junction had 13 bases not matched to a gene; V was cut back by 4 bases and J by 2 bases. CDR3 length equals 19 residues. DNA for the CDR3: TGCGCCAGCAGCGTAGGACTAGCGGGAGTGCTGTCTCCCACAGATACGCAGTATTTT. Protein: CASSVGLAGVLSPTDTQYF.

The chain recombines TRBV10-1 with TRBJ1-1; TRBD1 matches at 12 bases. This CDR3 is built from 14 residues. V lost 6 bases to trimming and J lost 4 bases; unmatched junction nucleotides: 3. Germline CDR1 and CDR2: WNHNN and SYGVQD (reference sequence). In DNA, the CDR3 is TGCGCCAGCAGAGAGGGACAGGGGGCCACTGAAGCTTTCTTT. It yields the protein CASREGQGATEAFF.

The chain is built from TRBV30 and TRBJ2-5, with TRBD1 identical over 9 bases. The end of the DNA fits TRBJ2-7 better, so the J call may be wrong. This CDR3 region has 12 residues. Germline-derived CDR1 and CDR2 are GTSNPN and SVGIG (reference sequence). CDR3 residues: CAWRTGGYEQYF. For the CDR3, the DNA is TGTGCCTGGAGGACAGGGGGCTACGAGCAGTACTTC.

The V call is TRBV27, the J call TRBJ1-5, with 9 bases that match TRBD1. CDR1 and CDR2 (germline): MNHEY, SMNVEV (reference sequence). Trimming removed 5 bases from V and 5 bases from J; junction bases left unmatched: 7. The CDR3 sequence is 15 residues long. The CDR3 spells CASSKRQGVDQPQHF. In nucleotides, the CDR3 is TGTGCCAGCAGTAAACGACAGGGGGTGGATCAGCCCCAGCATTTT.

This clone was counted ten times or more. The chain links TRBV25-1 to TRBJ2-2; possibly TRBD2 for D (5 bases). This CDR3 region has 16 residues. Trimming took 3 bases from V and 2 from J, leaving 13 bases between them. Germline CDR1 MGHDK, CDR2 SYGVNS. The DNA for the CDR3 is TGTGCCAGCAGTGACCTTTCACTAGTCAACACCGGGGAGCTGTTTTTT. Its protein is CASSDLSLVNTGELFF.

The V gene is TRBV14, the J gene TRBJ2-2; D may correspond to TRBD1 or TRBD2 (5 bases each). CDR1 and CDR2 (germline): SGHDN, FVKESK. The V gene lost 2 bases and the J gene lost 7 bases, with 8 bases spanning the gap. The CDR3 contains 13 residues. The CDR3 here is CASSQWGIGELFF. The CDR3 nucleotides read TGTGCCAGCAGCCAATGGGGGATCGGGGAGCTGTTTTTT.

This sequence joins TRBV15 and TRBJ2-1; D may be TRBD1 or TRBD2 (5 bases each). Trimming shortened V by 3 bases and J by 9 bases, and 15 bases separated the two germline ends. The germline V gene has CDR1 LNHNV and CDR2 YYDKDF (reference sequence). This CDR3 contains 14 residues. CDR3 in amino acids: CATSSGTRWSEQFF. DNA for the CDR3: TGTGCCACCAGCAGTGGGACCCGGTGGAGTGAGCAGTTCTTC.